These T cell receptor beta chains were read from a single sample in a study of radiotherapy plus CTLA-4 blockade in lung cancer. The protocol was immunoSEQ multiplex PCR, while the TCRdb copy is restricted to in-frame clones and leaves out a portion. The top ten hold 8.5% of the sample, which has tens of thousands of clones, 70% to 80% seen once. The specimen was peripheral blood, collected from a patient treated with radiotherapy plus ipilimumab. Receptors originate from a human donor with non-small cell lung cancer who had a complete response to radiotherapy plus ipilimumab. Each CDR3 is given with its conserved first and last residue. The D gene is left open where the match is weak. The size of a clone is reported for some rows only, either as once, few or many, or as a class for expanded clones.

clone size,J gene,V gene,D gene,CDR3 DNA,CDR3 protein
-,TRBJ2-5,TRBV19,TRBD2,TGTGCCAGTAGTACGACTAGCGGGGGGCCTAGGGAGACCCAGTACTTC,CASSTTSGGPRETQYF
-,TRBJ1-2,TRBV28,-,TGTGCCAGCAGTCTCGCGGGGGGAATTGGCTACACCTTC,CASSLAGGIGYTF
few,TRBJ1-2,TRBV28,-,TGTGCCAGCAGCCCCCTGACCGGGGGCTATGGCTACACCTTC,CASSPLTGGYGYTF
once,TRBJ1-2,TRBV28,TRBD1,TGTGCTGGGGCAGGGGGCGATGGCTACACCTTC,CAGAGGDGYTF
-,TRBJ2-4,TRBV29-1,TRBD2,TGCAGCGTCCTTACGGGAGGGTCCCCTTGGGCCAAAAACATTCAGTACTTC,CSVLTGGSPWAKNIQYF
-,TRBJ2-5,TRBV19,TRBD2,TGTGCCAGTAGTGCAACTAGCGGCCAAGAGACCCAGTACTTC,CASSATSGQETQYF
-,TRBJ2-7,TRBV6-5,-,TGTGCCAGCAGTGTCTCGGGGTCCGCTTACGAGCAGTACTTC,CASSVSGSAYEQYF
-,TRBJ1-5,TRBV11-3,TRBD1,TGTGCCAGCAGCATCAATACCGGGACAGGGAGTCAGCCCCAGCATTTT,CASSINTGTGSQPQHF
-,TRBJ1-2,TRBV6-6,TRBD1,TGTGCCAGCATTAACAGGGGCTATGGCTACACCTTC,CASINRGYGYTF
-,TRBJ2-7,TRBV7-2,-,TGTGCCAGCAGCGACGTGGTTGGGCAGTTTCGCAACCGGCAGTACTTC,CASSDVVGQFRNRQYF
-,TRBJ2-2,TRBV28,TRBD1,TGTGCCAGCAGTCCGACCGGGACAGGAGACACCGGGGAGCTGTTTTTT,CASSPTGTGDTGELFF
once,TRBJ1-6,TRBV2,-,TGTGCCAGCAACCCGGGGGTTTCCAATTCACCCCTCCACTTT,CASNPGVSNSPLHF
few,TRBJ2-1,TRBV9,TRBD2,TGTGCCAGCAGCGTAGAAAGCGGGGAGTACAATGAGCAGTTCTTC,CASSVESGEYNEQFF
-,TRBJ2-2,TRBV19,TRBD2,TGTGCCAGTAGTATAGCGGGGGGGTTGAACACCGGGGAGCTGTTTTTT,CASSIAGGLNTGELFF
few,TRBJ2-1,TRBV4-1,-,TGCGCCAGCAGCCAAGCGAGGGATCGGGATGAGCAGTTCTTC,CASSQARDRDEQFF
-,TRBJ1-1,TRBV29-1,-,TGCAGCGTTGAAGATCCCCAGAACACTGAAGCTTTCTTT,CSVEDPQNTEAFF
-,TRBJ1-2,TRBV19,TRBD1,TGTGCCAGTAGGGAGGGGGCGGAACTCCGCTACACCTTC,CASREGAELRYTF
-,TRBJ2-6,TRBV9,TRBD1,TGTGCCAGCAGTGTTTCGGGACAGGGTCTGTCTGGGGCCAACGTCCTGACTTTC,CASSVSGQGLSGANVLTF
-,TRBJ2-1,TRBV27,TRBD1,TGTGCCAGCAGTTCTCCACAGGGGATCTCCCAGTTCTTC,CASSSPQGISQFF
-,TRBJ1-1,TRBV7-7,-,TGTGCTAGCAGCCCCGACCCGGTCGGAGACCTGAACACTGAAGCTTTCTTT,CASSPDPVGDLNTEAFF
few,TRBJ1-1,TRBV6-6,-,TGTGCCAGCACCCCGAGGGCACTCGACACTGAAGCTTTCTTT,CASTPRALDTEAFF
-,TRBJ1-2,TRBV6-1,-,TGTGCCAGCAAAAGGGAGGAAGGCTACACCTTC,CASKREEGYTF
once,TRBJ1-2,TRBV6-6,-,TGTGCCAGCAGTCCCCAATTACAGGTTTTCGACTATGGCTACACCTTC,CASSPQLQVFDYGYTF
few,TRBJ1-1,TRBV7-9,-,TGTGCCAGCAGCTTAGCGGGGGGGGTCACTGAAGCTTTCTTT,CASSLAGGVTEAFF
-,TRBJ2-3,TRBV25-1,TRBD2,TGTGCCAGTCCAGGAGTACTAGCGGTTTTCTTGAGCACAGATACGCAGTATTTT,CASPGVLAVFLSTDTQYF
-,TRBJ2-3,TRBV4-3,TRBD2,TGCGCCAGCAGCCAGAGCGGGAGTAGCACAGATACGCAGTATTTT,CASSQSGSSTDTQYF
-,TRBJ1-2,TRBV2,TRBD1,TGTGCCAGCAGTCGGGACAGTAACTATGGCTACACCTTC,CASSRDSNYGYTF
-,TRBJ2-6,TRBV6-6,-,TGTGCCAGCAGGATGACAGGTTCTGGGGCCAACGTCCTGACTTTC,CASRMTGSGANVLTF
-,TRBJ1-1,TRBV30,-,TGTGCCTGGAGCAGGGGCTCTAACACTGAAGCTTTCTTT,CAWSRGSNTEAFF
few,TRBJ2-1,TRBV5-1,TRBD2,TGCGCCAGCAGCTCTTCGGCTAGCGGGATATCCTACAATGAGCAGTTCTTC,CASSSSASGISYNEQFF
-,TRBJ1-5,TRBV19,-,TGTGCCAGTAGTGCGCAACAGGGATTGAAGGTTCAGCCCCAGCATTTT,CASSAQQGLKVQPQHF
-,TRBJ1-1,TRBV20-1,-,TGCAGTGCTCCACAGGGAGAGGGAGCTTTCTTT,CSAPQGEGAFF
-,TRBJ1-3,TRBV7-9,-,TGTGCCAGCAGCTTAGGCGCGAGCTCTGGAAACACCATATATTTT,CASSLGASSGNTIYF
-,TRBJ1-2,TRBV18,TRBD1,TGTGCCAGCTCAGGGACAGGGCTATTTAACTATGGCTACACCTTC,CASSGTGLFNYGYTF
once,TRBJ1-1,TRBV10-3,TRBD1,TGTGCCATCAGGTCGATGACGGGCAGGGGGCAAACTGAAGCTTTCTTT,CAIRSMTGRGQTEAFF
-,TRBJ2-2,TRBV9,TRBD1,TGTGCCAGCAGAGAGAATACAGGGGAAGGGATCCCCGGGGAGCTGTTTTTT,CASRENTGEGIPGELFF
-,TRBJ1-2,TRBV19,-,TGTGCCAGTAGTATCTGGAACTTACGGGGGGCATATGGCTACACCTTC,CASSIWNLRGAYGYTF
-,TRBJ1-1,TRBV7-2,-,TGTGCCAGCAGTCGGCGGCGCAGGGACACTGAAGCTTTCTTT,CASSRRRRDTEAFF
-,TRBJ1-5,TRBV30,TRBD1,TGTGCCTGGAGTGTTAAATCAGGGGGAACTCAGCCCCAGCATTTT,CAWSVKSGGTQPQHF
-,TRBJ2-7,TRBV29-1,-,TGCAGCGCCCTCGGACAGCTCTACGAGCAGTACTTC,CSALGQLYEQYF
-,TRBJ2-2,TRBV30,TRBD1,TGTGCCTGGAAGAGGGGACAGGGGAACACCGGGGAGCTGTTTTTT,CAWKRGQGNTGELFF
once,TRBJ1-1,TRBV4-1,TRBD1,TGCGCCAGCAGCAGATCCCGAGACAGGGTGGCTGAAGCTTTCTTT,CASSRSRDRVAEAFF
-,TRBJ1-4,TRBV5-4,-,TGTGCCAGCAGTACCGGACTGAATGAAAAACTGTTTTTT,CASSTGLNEKLFF
-,TRBJ2-1,TRBV18,-,TGTGCCAGCTCACCCGATGGAGGGATCAATGAGCAGTTCTTC,CASSPDGGINEQFF
few,TRBJ2-1,TRBV15,-,TGTGCCACCAGCAGCCCCGGGAAGGGTGCGAGCAATGAGCAGTTCTTC,CATSSPGKGASNEQFF
-,TRBJ1-3,TRBV9,-,TGTGCCAGCAGCGTAGCTGGGGGCCACTCTGGAAACACCATATATTTT,CASSVAGGHSGNTIYF
-,TRBJ2-7,TRBV7-2,-,TGTGCCAGCAGCTTCTCCCACGAGCAGTACTTC,CASSFSHEQYF
few,TRBJ2-7,TRBV5-1,-,TGCGCCAGCAGCTTGGTTAGGGCGGGTGCGGACGAGCAGTACTTC,CASSLVRAGADEQYF
-,TRBJ1-3,TRBV7-8,TRBD1,TGTGCCAGCAGCTTAAGGGACAGGGTGGGAAACACCATATATTTT,CASSLRDRVGNTIYF
-,TRBJ1-5,TRBV6-1,-,TGTGCCAGCAGTCGGGATCAGCCCCAGCATTTT,CASSRDQPQHF
-,TRBJ2-3,TRBV10-3,TRBD2,TGTGCCATCAGTGATCCGACTAGCGGTGCTAGCACAGATACGCAGTATTTT,CAISDPTSGASTDTQYF